This T cell receptor (beta chain) derives from a study of regulatory dendritic cells for organ transplantation. Findings of the study overall: Regulatory dendritic cells appeared to expand memory CD8+ clones less than mature ones. Naive T cells showed high diversity, memory cells less, memory CD8+ least. Between individuals, the alloreactive memory CD8+ T cell pool differed considerably.

Clones were read by immunoSEQ multiplex PCR, and TCRdb kept only the in-frame ones, dropping some. Among around 29,000 clones, 82% were seen once, and the ten largest hold 0.4%. Turning to this clone: The antigen remains unidentified.

V was clipped by 2 bases and J by 4 bases, with 21 bases between them. The CDR3 is made up of 18 amino acids. Germline V lookup: CDR1 SNHLY, CDR2 FYNNEI. Naive CD45RA+ and memory CD45RO+ CD4+ or CD8+ T cells were FACS-sorted. This receptor was taken from a human donor in good health. The sequenced sample consisted of naive CD8+ T cells from blood. The subset: CD45RA+ naive T cells. The V and J genes are TRBV2 and TRBJ2-1; TRBD2 might be the D (7 bases). CDR3 DNA: TGTGCCAGCAGTGAATGGGGGGGGGCGGAGGGCCCTTACAATGAGCAGTTCTTC. Its protein product is CASSEWGGAEGPYNEQFF.